This is a list of T cell receptor beta chains from one sample in a study of T cell changes during pregnancy in multiple sclerosis. Clones were sequenced by immunoSEQ multiplex PCR, and TCRdb holds only the in-frame ones, with some missing. The sample lists approximately 50,000 clones, roughly nine tenths occurring once. The material was CD8+ T cells from peripheral blood mononuclear cells, obtained after pregnancy. The receptors shown here come from a female donor with multiple sclerosis, enrolled in a pregnancy study. Both conserved end residues are part of each CDR3. A D gene is named only where the DNA matches it firmly. For some rows the clone size is stated as once, few or many, or as a class when expanded; others skip it.

CASSDSSGGVANEQFF,TGTGCCAGCAGTGACTCGAGTGGAGGGGTCGCCAATGAGCAGTTCTTC,16,TRBJ2-1,.,TRBV6-4,.
CASSDQTGVIEGGYTF,TGTGCCAGCAGCGACCAGACAGGGGTTATTGAAGGCGGCTACACCTTC,16,TRBJ1-2,TRBD1,TRBV9,once
CASSFGGETQYF,TGTGCCAGCAGCTTTGGGGGGGAGACCCAGTACTTC,12,TRBJ2-5,.,TRBV7-8,.
CASSAGGENTEAFF,TGTGCCAGCAGTGCGGGAGGGGAGAACACTGAAGCTTTCTTT,14,TRBJ1-1,.,TRBV6-4,few
CASSPGTGDGDTQYF,TGTGCCAGCAGCCCCGGGACAGGGGATGGAGATACGCAGTATTTT,15,TRBJ2-3,TRBD1,TRBV7-6,.
CASSPGVGSRGYTF,TGTGCCAGCAGCCCCGGGGTGGGTTCGCGGGGCTACACCTTC,14,TRBJ1-2,.,TRBV13,.
CATSREFGAAYEQYF,TGTGCCACCAGCAGAGAATTCGGTGCGGCCTACGAGCAGTACTTC,15,TRBJ2-7,.,TRBV15,.
CASSIRDRADSNYGYTF,TGTGCCAGTAGTATCCGGGACAGGGCCGATTCTAACTATGGCTACACCTTC,17,TRBJ1-2,TRBD1,TRBV19,.
CASSLPSRTGEAFF,TGTGCCAGCAGCTTGCCCTCTCGGACAGGTGAAGCTTTCTTT,14,TRBJ1-1,TRBD1,TRBV13,.
CASSLLGLAGETNTGELFF,TGTGCCAGCAGCCTCTTAGGACTAGCGGGGGAAACGAACACCGGGGAGCTGTTTTTT,19,TRBJ2-2,TRBD2,TRBV7-3,.